These T cell receptor beta chains were read from a single sample in a study of T cell responses to AZD1222 COVID-19 vaccine. The data were produced by immunoSEQ multiplex PCR, yet TCRdb's version contains in-frame clones alone and is incomplete. The sample shows 150,000 to 160,000 clones, approximately 90% of them seen only once. This material consisted of peripheral blood, taken on day 0 of AZD1222 vaccination. The source is an adult in good health. Each CDR3 is given with its conserved first and last residue. Fields, in order: D gene, clone size, J gene, V gene, CDR3 protein, CDR3 DNA. D genes are given only for firm matches. Size values are once, few and many counts, or a class for expanded clones, and some rows have none.

>-|-|TRBJ2-7|TRBV27
CASSLLGKVYEQYF
TGTGCCAGCAGTTTACTGGGGAAAGTATACGAGCAGTACTTC
>-|-|TRBJ1-1|TRBV6-5
CASSYPGARWNTEAFF
TGTGCCAGCAGTTACCCGGGGGCTAGATGGAACACTGAAGCTTTCTTT
>-|once|TRBJ1-5|TRBV27
CASSLGGQPFEPQHF
TGTGCCAGCAGTCTGGGGGGCCAGCCCTTCGAGCCCCAGCATTTT
>-|-|TRBJ1-1|TRBV28
CASSLTVNTEAFF
TGTGCCAGCAGTTTGACGGTGAACACTGAAGCTTTCTTT
>-|-|TRBJ1-3|TRBV3-1/TRBV3-2
CASSLRGASGNTIYF
TGTGCCAGCAGCCTCAGGGGTGCGTCTGGAAACACCATATATTTT
>-|-|TRBJ2-7|TRBV28
CASSFVTAYEQYF
TGTGCCAGCAGTTTCGTAACAGCCTACGAGCAGTACTTC
>-|-|TRBJ1-1|TRBV6-1
CASSEVRGNTEAFF
TGTGCCAGCAGTGAAGTTAGGGGGAACACTGAAGCTTTCTTT
>-|-|TRBJ1-6|TRBV19
CASSDRFPDNLPPDSPLHF
TGTGCCAGTAGCGACAGGTTTCCGGACAACCTACCCCCGGATTCACCCCTCCACTTT
>TRBD1|-|TRBJ2-7|TRBV6-5
CASSSDRGAYEQYF
TGTGCCAGCAGTTCGGACAGGGGGGCCTACGAGCAGTACTTC
>-|-|TRBJ1-6|TRBV28
CASSLGKGSSYNSPLHF
TGTGCCAGCAGTTTAGGAAAGGGGAGCTCCTATAATTCACCCCTCCACTTT
>TRBD1|-|TRBJ1-4|TRBV28
CATAQGDSWRGNEKLFF
TGTGCCACCGCACAGGGGGACTCGTGGAGGGGTAATGAAAAACTGTTTTTT
>TRBD1|few|TRBJ1-2|TRBV4-1
CASSQEWYRQGVRGYTF
TGCGCCAGCAGCCAAGAATGGTATCGACAGGGGGTACGTGGCTACACCTTC
>TRBD2|-|TRBJ2-7|TRBV11-2
CASSARDYAYEQYF
TGTGCCAGCAGCGCCCGGGACTATGCCTACGAGCAGTACTTC
>TRBD2|-|TRBJ2-1|TRBV4-1
CASRAGLAGGNEQFF
TGCGCCAGCAGAGCCGGACTAGCGGGAGGAAATGAGCAGTTCTTC
>-|-|TRBJ2-7|TRBV28
CASSLRHSEQYF
TGTGCCAGCAGTCTTAGACATTCCGAGCAGTACTTC